These T cell receptor beta chains were read from a single sample in a study of identical twins. In TCRdb, the 5' RACE reads were re-called with MiXCR into one record per CDR3 protein. This sample yields approximately 240,000 distinct CDR3 sequences, of which about an eighth are seen a single time; around 8.9% belongs to the top ten. Sequenced sample: memory (CD45RO+) T cells sorted from blood. All receptors come from a woman under 30 in good health. The CDR3 runs from the conserved cysteine through the conserved F or W. A D gene is named only where the DNA matches it firmly. The size field is filled for only some rows; it gives once, few, many or a size class.

>TRBV6-6|.|many|TRBJ2-2
TGTGCCAGCAGTTACCGCCAGGCCAAGGAGCTGTTTTTT
CASSYRQAKELFF
>TRBV5-1|TRBD1|.|TRBJ1-1
TGCGCCAGCAGCACGACAGGGCCAGGGTACACTGAAGCTTTCTTT
CASSTTGPGYTEAFF
>TRBV20-1|.|.|TRBJ1-5
TGCAGTGCTAGACCCGGAGGACCCTTTAGCAATCAGCCCCAGCATTTT
CSARPGGPFSNQPQHF
>TRBV29-1|.|.|TRBJ2-3
TGCAGCGTCATGAAGAACCAGGGGGGAGATACGCAGTATTTT
CSVMKNQGGDTQYF
>TRBV5-1|.|.|TRBJ2-7
TGCGCCAGCAGCTTGGCAACAGGCTACGAGCAGTACTTC
CASSLATGYEQYF
>TRBV29-1|TRBD1|.|TRBJ1-1
TGCAGCGTCTCACAGGGGGCGCGGGGGGACACTGAAGCTTTCTTT
CSVSQGARGDTEAFF
>TRBV5-5|.|few|TRBJ2-1
TGTGCCAGCAGCTTGCGACTCGTGGACAATGAGCAGTTCTTC
CASSLRLVDNEQFF
>TRBV7-2|.|.|TRBJ1-4
TGTGCCAGCAGCTTTTACGCAGCTGCAACTAATGAAAAACTGTTTTTT
CASSFYAAATNEKLFF
>TRBV20-1|.|few|TRBJ2-7
TGCAGTGCCACTACACATTCCTACGAGCAGTACTTC
CSATTHSYEQYF
>TRBV5-6|.|.|TRBJ2-3
TGTGCCAGCAGCTTTGGGGGTGGCGGTTCAGATACGCAGTATTTT
CASSFGGGGSDTQYF
>TRBV3-1|TRBD2|few|TRBJ2-7
TGTGCCAGCAGCCAAGATCTTAGCGGGAGTCCCCACGAGCAGTACTTC
CASSQDLSGSPHEQYF
>TRBV12-3/TRBV12-4|.|many|TRBJ2-1
TGTGCCAGCAGTTTGCCTGGGGGGGCCAAGCAGTTCTTC
CASSLPGGAKQFF
>TRBV12-3/TRBV12-4|.|.|TRBJ2-3
TGTGCCAGCAGTTTAGCGGGGAGCGACACAGATACGCAGTATTTT
CASSLAGSDTDTQYF
>TRBV12-3/TRBV12-4|.|.|TRBJ1-6
TGTGCCAGCAGCCTGGAGGGATCACCCCTCCACTTT
CASSLEGSPLHF
>TRBV2|.|.|TRBJ2-2
TGTGCCAGCACCTGGGGGACTACCGGGGAGCTGTTTTTT
CASTWGTTGELFF
>TRBV7-2|.|.|TRBJ2-5
TGTGCCAGCAGCTTGGACAGAAAGACCCAGTACTTC
CASSLDRKTQYF
>TRBV20-1|.|many|TRBJ2-5
TGCAGTGCTAGAGCTGGAGGACAGACCCAGTACTTC
CSARAGGQTQYF
>TRBV5-1|.|.|TRBJ2-2
TGCGCCTGCAGCCACGACTATTTGGGCGGGGAGCTGTTTTTT
CACSHDYLGGELFF
>TRBV12-3/TRBV12-4|.|few|TRBJ2-1
TGTGCCAGCAGTGGGGGAGGGGGGTCATTATACAATGAGCAGTTCTTC
CASSGGGGSLYNEQFF
>TRBV6-2/TRBV6-3|.|.|TRBJ2-7
TGTGCCAGCAGTTACGGGACGGCTTACGAGTGGCAGTACTTC
CASSYGTAYEWQYF
>TRBV12-3/TRBV12-4|.|few|TRBJ2-3
TGTGCCAGCAGTTGGGGAATCACAGATACGCAGTATTTT
CASSWGITDTQYF
>TRBV6-6|.|.|TRBJ1-5
TGTGCCAGCAAGATTACAGATCAGCCCCAGCATTTT
CASKITDQPQHF
>TRBV4-2|.|.|TRBJ2-1
TGTGCCAGCAGCCATTCGCTAAGGGATGAGCAGTTCTTC
CASSHSLRDEQFF
>TRBV4-3|TRBD2|.|TRBJ2-1
TGCGCCAGCAGCCAAAGACTAGCGGGATTCTACAATGAGCAGTTCTTC
CASSQRLAGFYNEQFF
>TRBV9|TRBD1|few|TRBJ2-3
TGTGCCAGCAGCGATCGGGGACAGGGGGCTGTAGATACGCAGTATTTT
CASSDRGQGAVDTQYF
>TRBV12-3/TRBV12-4|TRBD1|many|TRBJ2-7
TGTGCCAGCAGTTTCTGGGACAGGGTGGACGAGCAGTACTTC
CASSFWDRVDEQYF
>TRBV3-1|.|.|TRBJ2-7
TGTGCCAGCAGCCATGGAGGGCGTACTTGGGAGCAGTACTTC
CASSHGGRTWEQYF
>TRBV29-1|TRBD1|.|TRBJ2-7
TGCAGCGTTGAAGGAGGCCAGGGGGTGTGGGAGCAGTACTTC
CSVEGGQGVWEQYF
>TRBV4-3|.|many|TRBJ2-7
TGCGCCAGCAGCCAAGCTGCAGGAGCCTACGAGCAGTACTTC
CASSQAAGAYEQYF
>TRBV12-3/TRBV12-4|TRBD1|few|TRBJ1-6
TGTGCCAGCAGTTTAGTTTGGACAGGGGAATCACCCCTCCACTTT
CASSLVWTGESPLHF
>TRBV5-1|TRBD2|many|TRBJ2-1
TGCGCCAGCAGCTTAAACTCCTGGGGAGGGGAGCAGTTCTTC
CASSLNSWGGEQFF
>TRBV20-1|TRBD2|few|TRBJ2-5
TGCAGTGCTAGGGCTAGCGGGCAGTGGGAGACCCAGTACTTC
CSARASGQWETQYF
>TRBV12-3/TRBV12-4|.|few|TRBJ1-2
TGTGCCAGCAGTTTTCGGTCCAACAACTATGGCTACACCTTC
CASSFRSNNYGYTF